One and the same sample provided the 20 T cell receptor beta chains below, sequenced in a study of regulatory T cells in long-lasting Graves disease. Arm-PCR of CDR3 regions and iRepertoire HTBI primers were the basis on which TCR beta libraries were built. TCRdb reanalysed the multiplex PCR reads using MiXCR and keeps one entry per CDR3 protein. The sample has around 480,000 distinct CDR3 sequences, roughly a sixth seen once; the top ten hold 20% to 30%. Documented time point: newly diagnosed GD, antithyroid drugs for less than 3 months. Scientists built the TCR library using RNA that was extracted from PBMCs. Another study also made use of these data, one on T cells in Graves' hyperthyroidism and ophthalmopathy.

The starting material was peripheral blood mononuclear cells (PBMCs), obtained at new diagnosis, from a patient treated with antithyroid drugs. These receptors all come from a woman aged 35 to 59 with Graves disease.

This clonotype was seen ten or more times. The chain combines TRBV12-3 or TRBV12-4 with TRBJ2-1; D unclear. V was clipped by 1 base and J by 1 base, with 8 bases between them. CDR3 length: 15 residues. CDR3 region: CASSLGWASYNEQFF. The CDR3 DNA reads as TGTGCCAGCAGTTTAGGGTGGGCGTCCTACAATGAGCAGTTCTTC.

Concerning this clonotype: A clone one base away is much larger, so this may be a read error. This chain joins TRBV5-1 and TRBJ2-1; maybe TRBD2 (6 bases). V lost 6 bases and J 6 bases, leaving 10 bases between the germline ends. CDR3 length: 12 amino acids. The V gene's germline CDR1 is SGHRS and CDR2 YFSETQ. The CDR3 bases are TGCGCCAGCAAGGGACTTAGCAATGAGCAGTTCTTC. It specifies CASKGLSNEQFF.

This clonotype was observed at least ten times. The rearrangement links TRBV9 to TRBJ1-1, with TRBD1 matching over 11 bases. J gave up 5 bases and V 3 bases, and 6 bases lay outside the gene matches. The germline gives CDR1 SGDLS, CDR2 YYNGEE. The CDR3 runs 15 residues. The CDR3 DNA reads TGTGCCAGCAGCGCGGGACAGGGGGGTAATACTGAAGCTTTCTTT. It is translated as CASSAGQGGNTEAFF.

This clonotype was observed many times. This CDR3 is CASSVELAGVETQYF. DNA of the CDR3: TGTGCCAGCAGCGTAGAACTAGCGGGGGTAGAGACCCAGTACTTC. The chain uses TRBV9 and TRBJ2-5; 11 positions agree with TRBD2. This CDR3 has 15 residues. Germline V gene data show CDR1 as SGDLS and CDR2 as YYNGEE. J was trimmed by 4 bases and V by 0 bases; bases with no gene match: 2.

The sample holds many counts of this clonotype. This chain joins TRBV19 and TRBJ1-5; D unclear. V lost 4 bases, J lost 9 bases, and 7 bases lay in between. Germline CDR1 LNHDA, CDR2 SQIVND (reference sequence). The CDR3 covers 11 residues. This chain's CDR3 is CASSNPGPQHF. Here the CDR3 DNA reads TGTGCCAGTAGTAACCCTGGGCCCCAGCATTTT.

As concerns this clonotype: This may stem from a read error, because a much larger clone lies one nucleotide away. The V call is TRBV30, the J call TRBJ1-2, with no clear D. CDR3 length: 18 amino acids. Germline assignment: CDR1 GTSNPN and CDR2 SVGIG (reference sequence). The DNA of the CDR3 is TGTGCCTGGAGTACGACCCGGTTAAGTAGAGGCACTAACTATAGCTACACCTTC. Its translation is CAWSTTRLSRGTNYSYTF.

This clonotype showed up just a few times. At one end, the junction sequence differs from germline, possibly due to a read error. This chain connects TRBV19 to TRBJ1-1; D unclear. The CDR3 loop spans 16 amino acids. Germline CDR1 LNHDA, CDR2 SQIVND (reference sequence). CDR3 sequence reads: CASSISHSKVNAEAFF. The CDR3 coding sequence is TGTGCCAGTAGTATAAGTCACAGTAAGGTGAACGCTGAAGCTTTCTTT. The variable domain in full, completed from reference TRBV19 and TRBJ1-1, reads DGGITQSPKYLFRKEGQNVTLSCEQNLNHDAMYWYRQDPGQGLRLIYYSQIVNDFQKGDIAEGYSVSREKKESFPLTVTSAQKNPTAFYLCASSISHSKVNAEAFFGQGTRLTVV.

This clonotype was recorded a few times. A single base separates this from a much larger clone, so it may be a read error. The CDR3 ends on some other residue instead of the conserved phenylalanine or tryptophan, so this is likely a read error. The CDR3: CASSPGTVETQYL. Written as DNA, the CDR3 is TGTGCCAGCTCACCAGGGACAGTTGAGACCCAGTACCTC. The chain couples TRBV18 to TRBJ2-5; the match to TRBD1 covers 7 bases. The CDR3 consists of 13 residues. CDR1 KGHSH and CDR2 LQKENI come from the germline V gene. J lost 5 bases, V lost 2 bases, and 2 bases had no gene match.

The chain links TRBV6-5 to TRBJ2-3, with 9 bases identical to TRBD2. V shed 0 bases and J 1 base; nucleotides not matched to a gene: 11. The germline V gene encodes CDR1 MNHEY and CDR2 SVGAGI. The CDR3 extends over 19 amino acids. The DNA for the CDR3 is TGTGCCAGCAGTTACTCGGAGACTAGCGGAACCTCACGCACAGATACGCAGTATTTT. Its translation is CASSYSETSGTSRTDTQYF.

This chain uses TRBV30 with TRBJ1-6; no clear D gene. Germline V gene lookup returns CDR1 GTSNPN and CDR2 SVGIG (reference sequence). The ends were cut back, 0 bases at V and 5 bases at J, with 5 bases in the middle. The CDR3 extends over 13 amino acids. The CDR3 loop reads CAWSVIHNSPLHF. CDR3 bases: TGTGCCTGGAGTGTGATTCATAATTCACCCCTCCACTTT.

This clonotype turned up a few times. The rearrangement links TRBV6-5 to TRBJ2-7; D might be TRBD2 (5 bases). This CDR3 has 14 amino acids. The ends were cut back, 4 bases at V and 0 bases at J, with 10 bases in the middle. Germline CDR1 MNHEY, CDR2 SVGAGI. CDR3 residues: CASSSRENSYEQYF. The CDR3, as DNA: TGTGCCAGCAGTTCCCGGGAAAACTCCTACGAGCAGTACTTC.

The gene calls are TRBV6-5 and TRBJ1-5; 9 bases match TRBD1. The CDR3 is 16 amino acids. The V gene end was trimmed by 4 bases and the J gene end by 7 bases; junction bases not matched to a gene: 11. CDR1 and CDR2 from the germline V gene are MNHEY and SVGAGI. CDR3 sequence: CASSFIYRGREQPQHF. The CDR3 region has the DNA TGTGCCAGCAGTTTCATCTACAGGGGGCGCGAGCAGCCCCAGCATTTT.

This clonotype was found a few times. The chain couples TRBV19 to TRBJ1-2; D gene uncertain. V lost 5 bases and J 4 bases, leaving 14 bases between the germline ends. Germline CDR1 reads LNHDA; CDR2 reads SQIVND (reference sequence). CDR3 size: 14 residues. The CDR3 sequence is CASSGQLILYGYTF. CDR3 in DNA: TGTGCCAGTAGTGGGCAACTGATCCTCTATGGCTACACCTTC.

This clonotype was counted ten times or more. This chain connects TRBV6-5 to TRBJ2-7, with D unclear. CDR3 length: 17 amino acids. In germline, CDR1 is MNHEY, CDR2 SVGAGI. V gave up 0 bases and J gave up 1 base, with 16 bases separating them. The CDR3 DNA reads TGTGCCAGCAGTTACTCTCCCGGACCAGACCAATCCTACGAGCAGTACTTC. Protein: CASSYSPGPDQSYEQYF.

The chain couples TRBV12-3 or TRBV12-4 to TRBJ1-4; D remains ambiguous. The CDR3 has 14 amino acids. V gave up 0 bases and J gave up 7 bases, with 9 bases separating them. CDR3 in DNA: TGTGCCAGCAGTTTAGCGGGCAGGATTGAAAAACTGTTTTTT. This translates into CASSLAGRIEKLFF.

On this clonotype itself: With a much larger clone just one base away, this may be a read error. This chain joins TRBV3-1 and TRBJ2-7, with 7 bases aligning to TRBD2. The CDR3 extends over 15 amino acids. Germline V gene sequence: CDR1 LGHDT, CDR2 YNNKEL (reference sequence). J lost 2 bases, V lost 3 bases, and 7 bases had no gene match. DNA for the CDR3: TGTGCCAGCAGCCAGGCTAGCGGCCTACCCTACGAGCAGTACTTC. This gives the protein CASSQASGLPYEQYF.

This clonotype was picked up many times. This chain connects TRBV28 to TRBJ1-1, with 10 positions matching TRBD1. CDR1 MDHEN and CDR2 SYDVKM come from the germline V gene. The V segment lost 6 bases and the J segment 6 bases; nucleotides outside the gene matches: 19. The CDR3 is 18 amino acids. The CDR3 sequence is CASSPPITGSGQGSEAFF. CDR3 bases: TGTGCCAGCAGCCCTCCAATCACGGGATCGGGACAGGGGTCTGAAGCTTTCTTT. Based on the CDR3 plus reference TRBV28 and TRBJ1-1, the full variable domain is DVKVTQSSRYLVKRTGEKVFLECVQDMDHENMFWYRQDPGLGLRLIYFSYDVKMKEKGDIPEGYSVSREKKERFSLILESASTNQTSMYLCASSPPITGSGQGSEAFFGQGTRLTVV.

At least ten counts were recorded for this clonotype. The chain couples TRBV7-9 to TRBJ2-1; D remains unclear. Germline V CDR1 and CDR2: SEHNR, FQNEAQ (reference sequence). The CDR3 has 13 residues. The V end was cut by 5 bases, the J end by 4 bases, with 9 bases between. The CDR3 loop reads CASSIVKYNEQFF. The CDR3, as DNA: TGTGCCAGCAGCATCGTCAAGTACAATGAGCAGTTCTTC. Full variable domain (missing parts from reference TRBV7-9 and TRBJ2-1): DTGVSQNPRHKITKRGQNVTFRCDPISEHNRLYWYRQTLGQGPEFLTYFQNEAQLEKSRLLSDRFSAERPKGSFSTLEIQRTEQGDSAMYLCASSIVKYNEQFFGPGTRLTVL.

For this clonotype: This probably arose from a read error, given a far larger clone one base away. The chain combines TRBV7-3 with TRBJ1-5; D not certain. Trimming took 8 bases from V and 7 from J, leaving 18 bases between them. Germline V gene lookup returns CDR1 SGHTA and CDR2 FQGTGA. The CDR3 extends over 14 amino acids. As DNA, the CDR3 is TGTGCCAGCCCAGAGTCGGGTTGGAACCAGCCCCAGCATTTT. It translates to CASPESGWNQPQHF.

This clonotype was picked up a small number of times. The genes are TRBV20-1 and TRBJ1-6; 9 positions match TRBD1. Germline CDR1 is DFQATT and CDR2 is SNEGSKA (reference sequence). The CDR3 consists of 15 residues. Trimming took 6 bases from V and 7 from J; bases not matched to a gene: 10. In nucleotides, the CDR3 is TGCAGTGCACGATACCCGGACAGGGGCAATTCACCCCTCCACTTT. As protein: CSARYPDRGNSPLHF.